The T cell receptor (beta chain) described here comes from a study of shared clonotypes between healthy human individuals (dated by TCRdb to 2018 to 2021). Broadly, across the study: A few men and a couple of women, aged 18 to 49 years, made up the cohort. For each donor, CD4 naive and CD4 memory were each given three plates, CD8 naive was given two plates, and CD8 memory was given one plate. To estimate repertoire size and how much clonotype sharing occurs between individuals, the study deeply sequenced the blood TCR repertoires of roughly 5 healthy adults. Libraries were prepared and TCR repertoires were sequenced by different laboratories using diverse techniques, in order to increase sequencing depth and limit assay-specific biases. Per donor, leukapheresis produced somewhere between about 0.8 and 9 billion PBMCs. Here is what the overall study found, with its caveats: Only blood was sampled, and tissue TCR repertoires likely differ from those in blood. When several donors were compared, the shared fraction of clonotypes was about 5.2% for naive CD4, around 3.5% for naive CD8, 2.3% for memory CD4, and roughly 0.43% for memory CD8. Naive subsets generally had larger estimated clonotype richness than memory subsets did. The small number of donors limited the genetic and exposure-history diversity represented. Based on pairwise subsampling, the degree of clonotype sharing among donors was expected to be affected by sequencing depth. Clonotypes shared by all four sorted-subset donors showed higher generation probabilities than non-shared clonotypes. Even with the large sequencing depth, rarefaction of the sorted-subset datasets indicated that sequencing was incomplete.

From cysteine to phenylalanine, the CDR3 is 13 amino acids long. The kept DNA is CDR3 alone, 39 bases in frame from the first base. Trimming takes 4 bases from V and 0 bases from J, and the germline ends sit 6 bases apart. The germline V gene supplies CDR1 SGHRS and CDR2 YFSETQ. Healthy HIV-negative adults with no recently reported acute infections or vaccinations were included as donors. All donors were Caucasian adults living in Nashville, Tennessee, USA. Magnetic negative selection was used to enrich CD4+ T cells, after which naive cells were positively selected on CD45RA and the negative fraction became the memory subset. Blood was obtained by leukapheresis, after which PBMCs were separated by Ficoll-Histopaque density gradient centrifugation and cryopreserved in liquid nitrogen vapor phase. Analytical flow cytometry was used to check the purity and quantity of each magnetically sorted T cell population. Each sorted fraction had its genomic DNA isolated and then quantified by UV absorbance on a Nanodrop 2000c.

Points on this clone: Its recognized antigen is unknown. No quality values exist for individual bases; no much larger clone is one base distant. Other DNA sequences from this sample encode an identical CDR3 as well.

Using the deep immunoSEQ assay, multiplex PCR amplified TCR CDR3 regions from genomic DNA. Extracted genomic DNA from each cell subset was distributed evenly across all wells of several immunoSEQ 96-well plates, and each plate was treated as a replicate. For sorted subsets, roughly 200 ng genomic DNA, equal to some 28,000 T cell genomes, was loaded into each replicate PCR. The purified libraries were quantified using a Qubit 3.0 fluorometer, sized with a Bioanalyzer 2100, and then quantified again using the KAPA Library Quantification kit. Each immunoSEQ 96-well plate was sequenced on its own single-read 150-cycle Illumina NextSeq 550 flow cell. The authors' pipeline ran thus. Because the immunoSEQ output held only junctional sequences and lacked quality scores, the filtering could not match the filtering applied to full-length reads. To assign V/J genes and CDR3, sequences were annotated using PyIR, a Python wrapper for IgBLAST v1.9, with IMGT germline references. Any read was removed if the V/J assignment was weak (E-value above 1e-6), the CDR3 was missing, or the read contained stop codons, out-of-frame junctions, or ambiguous translated residues. V3J clonotypes were defined as sequences sharing the same inferred V gene, J gene, and CDR3 amino acid sequence. Percentage overlap between repertoires was computed as shared unique clonotypes divided by the size of the smaller repertoire. RTK rarefaction, the Chao1 estimator, and Recon v2.1 estimates of unobserved clonotypes were used to assess repertoire richness. Generation probabilities were computed with OLGA for all TCRbeta clonotypes obtained by the gDNA method from four donors. What TCRdb holds here is the immuneACCESS table cut down to in-frame rearrangements. Part of the clones is not present; checked against another copy, under half of the missing clones reflect an unresolved V gene, and the others are unexplained. Clonal size and the V and J genes are those of that table, whereas D and trimming came from the DNA. The sample yields fewer than 2.5 million clones; 93% were counted once. Clones ranked in the top ten supply more than 0.35% of the sample.

The receptor chain draws on TRBV5-1 and TRBJ2-3, with the D segment identity uncertain. The sequence came from a man aged 18-30 years in good health. Some clones in this sample may be carry-over from other donors' samples. Source material: naive CD4+ T cells from PBMCs. This specimen's cell subset or site label, interpreted: CD45RA+ positively selected. Here is the DNA: TGCGCCAGCAGCCTCGCAAGCACAGATACGCAGTATTTT. It translates as CASSLASTDTQYF.